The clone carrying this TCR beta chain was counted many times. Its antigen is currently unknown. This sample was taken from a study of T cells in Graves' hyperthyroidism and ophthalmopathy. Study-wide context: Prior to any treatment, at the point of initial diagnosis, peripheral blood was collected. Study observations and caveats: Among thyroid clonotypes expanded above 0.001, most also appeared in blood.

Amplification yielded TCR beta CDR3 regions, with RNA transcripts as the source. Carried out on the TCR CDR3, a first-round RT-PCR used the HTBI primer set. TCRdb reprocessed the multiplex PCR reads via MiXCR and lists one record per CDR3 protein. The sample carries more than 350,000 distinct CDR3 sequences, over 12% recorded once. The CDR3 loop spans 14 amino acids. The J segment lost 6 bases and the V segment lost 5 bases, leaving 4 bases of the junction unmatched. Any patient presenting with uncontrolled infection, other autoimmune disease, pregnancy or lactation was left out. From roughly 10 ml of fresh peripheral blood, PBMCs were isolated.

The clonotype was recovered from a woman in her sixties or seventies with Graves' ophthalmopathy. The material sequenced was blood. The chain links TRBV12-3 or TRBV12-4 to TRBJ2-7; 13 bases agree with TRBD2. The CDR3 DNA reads TGTGCCAGCAGTGGGTGGACTAGCGGGAGCGAGCAGTACTTC. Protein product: CASSGWTSGSEQYF.